This T cell receptor (beta chain) was identified during a study of T cells in Graves' hyperthyroidism and ophthalmopathy. Study-wide context: Before treatment of any kind, peripheral blood was taken at initial diagnosis.

This CDR3 comprises 12 residues. V shed 2 bases and J shed 6 bases, with 8 bases lying between them. Germline-derived CDR1 and CDR2 are MDHEN and SYDVKM. The CDR3 regions of TCR beta were amplified from RNA transcripts. HTBI primers were employed in a first-round RT-PCR of the TCR CDR3. MiXCR, applied by TCRdb to the multiplex PCR reads, yields one record per CDR3 protein. The sample gives about 560,000 distinct CDR3 sequences, about 15% of which show up once; approximately 15% is in the top ten. This clonotype has ten or more counts. Material for sequencing was blood. The source of this sequence is a woman aged 40-49 years with Graves' hyperthyroidism. The chain has TRBV28 and TRBJ2-7; D is possibly TRBD2 (5 bases). In DNA, the CDR3 is TGTGCCAGCAGTTTAGGACTGCTCGAGCAGTACTTC. Its protein product is CASSLGLLEQYF.